This T cell receptor (beta chain) is drawn from a study of patients and donors after allogeneic stem cell transplantation (TCRdb year 2020). Library generation was performed with RT-PCR. Data came from a NextSeq 550. TCRdb ran its own pipeline on the public reads, namely fastp trimming at Q25 and MiXCR clone calling, and kept in-frame beta chains. Every CDR3 protein is listed once, alongside the most common genes and DNA of its rows. Present in this sample are 150,000 to 250,000 distinct CDR3 sequences, roughly two fifths of which were seen just once. Jointly, the top ten make up 33% of the sample. Notes on this clonotype: The target of this receptor is not known. Nothing much larger sits one base from this clone, and base qualities are not available.

Trimming removed 1 base from V and 4 bases from J; the gene matches leave 6 bases unexplained. The cysteine opens and the phenylalanine closes a CDR3 of 16 amino acids. The read is trimmed to its CDR3 DNA, 48 bases read in frame from base 1. CDR1 LGHNA and CDR2 YSLEER are derived from the germline V gene. This chain joins TRBV4-3 to TRBJ2-1; TRBD2 aligns with 8 central bases. This TCR came from a human donor who was either an allogeneic HSCT recipient or a stem cell or donor lymphocyte infusion donor (not recorded which). It is not recorded whose cells these are; they may come from a transplant donor. The sequenced sample was blood, either unsorted or a sorted T cell fraction (not recorded which). The CDR3 reads CASSQGGLGSYNEQFF. The DNA reads as follows: TGCGCCAGCAGCCAAGGGGGACTAGGGTCATACAATGAGCAGTTCTTC.